This T cell receptor beta chain was captured in a study of blood T cell repertoires in COVID-19. Study summary: Donors in the United States, Italy and Spain gave samples during acute or convalescent COVID-19. The analysed material was cDNA or gDNA that came from T cells, B-cell-depleted T cells, or PBMCs.

The ends lost 6 bases at V and 3 bases at J; junction bases unmatched: 7. The CDR3 sequence is 16 residues long. From germline, CDR1 is SGHTA and CDR2 FQGNSA. Per the study methods: Amplification with reference gene primers provided the estimates of nucleated cell counts. The table came from immunoSEQ multiplex PCR; TCRdb's copy has only in-frame clones and leaves some out. Clonal size and the V and J genes are those of that table, whereas D and trimming came from the DNA. The data contain tens of thousands of clones, 80% to 90% of them singletons. The TCR comes from a human donor with active COVID-19. The donor label of this sample is uncertain. The gene calls are TRBV7-2 and TRBJ2-2; TRBD1 agrees at 10 bases. Material: peripheral blood. CDR3 nucleotides: TGTGCCAGCAGGCGGGGACAGGGGTCGGACACCGGGGAGCTGTTTTTT. Residues: CASRRGQGSDTGELFF.